One T cell receptor beta chain is described in this entry. What it binds is unknown. TCRdb's copy holds only in-frame clones and misses some; the assay was immunoSEQ multiplex PCR. The table shows 35,000 to 40,000 clones, with around 78% occurring only once. These data are taken from a study of T cells after posttransplantation cyclophosphamide. Overall study findings and caveats: After PTCy, TRB diversity resembled that of CNI/methotrexate controls. Donor CD8+ memory clones often dominated recipient blood repertoires at later times. TRB overlap between skin or GI tissue T cells and blood was limited.

Cyclophosphamide on days +3 and +4 followed busulfan-fludarabine conditioning and a marrow graft. CDR1 is SEHNR, CDR2 FQNEAQ, per germline (reference sequence). CDR3 length equals 13 residues. The junction had 4 bases not matched to a gene; V was cut back by 8 bases and J by 2 bases. This TCR came from a female patient between 40 and 55 years old who received an allogeneic stem cell transplant from a related donor, was CMV-positive, and had no GVHD. Some T cells may be the graft donor's. J is TRBJ2-3 and V is TRBV7-9, with TRBD2 identical over 7 bases. Specimen: CD4+ T cells sorted from blood, collected approximately 2,000 days after a stem cell transplant with posttransplant cyclophosphamide. CDR3 in DNA: TGTGCCAGCTCGGGGGGAAACACAGATACGCAGTATTTT. Residues: CASSGGNTDTQYF.